This T cell receptor (beta chain) was recovered during a study of Graves' ophthalmopathy and Graves' hyperthyroidism. Whole-study findings and limits: Detection in blood was also observed for most expanded thyroid clonotypes above 0.001 frequency.

This clonotype was recorded at least ten times. Its antigen is as yet unknown. RNA transcripts provided the template for amplifying TCR beta CDR3 regions. Investigators did first-round RT-PCR with HTBI primers, then second-round multiplex PCR. In TCRdb, the multiplex PCR reads were re-called with MiXCR into one record per CDR3 protein. The sample lists about 370,000 distinct CDR3 sequences, roughly 15% seen once, with approximately 2.4% in the top ten. Hyperthyroidism qualified as stable when ophthalmopathy did not develop within 18 months of follow-up. PBMCs originated in about 10 ml of fresh peripheral blood. The receptor's source is an adult woman with stable Graves' hyperthyroidism. The sample was peripheral blood.

This CDR3 is CASQPGGYYEQYF. In DNA, the CDR3 is TGTGCCAGCCAGCCCGGGGGCTACTACGAGCAGTACTTC. The rearrangement uses TRBV6-5 and TRBJ2-7; the D gene could be TRBD1 or TRBD2 (6 bases each). Germline V lookup: CDR1 MNHEY, CDR2 SVGAGI. This CDR3 has 13 residues. Trimming removed 8 bases at V and 3 bases at J, with 14 bases between.